This TCR beta chain came from a study of blood T cell repertoires in COVID-19. The wider study: Spain, Italy and the United States supplied samples that represented acute and convalescent COVID-19. In each case, the material was cDNA or gDNA derived from T cells, B-cell-depleted T cells, or PBMCs.

Per the original data handling: How many nucleated cells were present was estimated from reference gene primer amplification. Here immunoSEQ multiplex PCR was the method, and the copy in TCRdb shows in-frame clones only, minus some. D and trimming come from the DNA, and the V and J calls and clone size come from that table. The sample yields about 73,000 clones, roughly 80% seen once. Germline CDR1 SGHRS, CDR2 YFSETQ. The CDR3 is made up of 14 amino acids. Trimming removed 7 bases from V and 6 bases from J; junction bases left unmatched: 12. The J gene is TRBJ1-1, the V gene TRBV5-1; 7 positions match TRBD1. The sample comprised peripheral blood. The sequence came from a woman aged 60 to 75 with acute or convalescent COVID-19. CDR3 sequence (DNA): TGCGCCAGCTATACCCCGGGACAGAAGGCTGAAGCTTTCTTT. Residues: CASYTPGQKAEAFF. The entire variable domain, with the rest obtained from reference TRBV5-1 and TRBJ1-1, is as follows: KAGVTQTPRYLIKTRGQQVTLSCSPISGHRSVSWYQQTPGQGLQFLFEYFSETQRNKGNFPGRFSGRQFSNSRSEMNVSTLELGDSALYLCASYTPGQKAEAFFGQGTRLTVV.